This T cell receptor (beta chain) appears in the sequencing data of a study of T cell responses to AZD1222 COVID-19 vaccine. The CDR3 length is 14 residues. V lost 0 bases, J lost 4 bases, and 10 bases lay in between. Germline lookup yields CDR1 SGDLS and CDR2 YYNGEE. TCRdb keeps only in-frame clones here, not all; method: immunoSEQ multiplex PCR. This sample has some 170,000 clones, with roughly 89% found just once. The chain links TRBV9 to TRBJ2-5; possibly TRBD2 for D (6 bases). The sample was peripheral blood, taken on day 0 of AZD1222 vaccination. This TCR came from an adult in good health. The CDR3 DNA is TGTGCCAGCAGCGTAGACCTAGCGCTAGAGACCCAGTACTTC. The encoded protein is CASSVDLALETQYF. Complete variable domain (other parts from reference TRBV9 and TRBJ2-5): DSGVTQTPKHLITATGQRVTLRCSPRSGDLSVYWYQQSLDQGLQFLIQYYNGEERAKGNILERFSAQQFPDLHSELNLSSLELGDSALYFCASSVDLALETQYFGPGTRLLVL.